Shown below are 8 T cell receptor beta chains from a single sample sequenced in a study of T cells in tuberculosis. Here immunoSEQ multiplex PCR was the method, and the copy in TCRdb shows in-frame clones only, minus some. The profile shows roughly 29,000 clones, over 85% of them singletons. Material for sequencing was PBMCs. The receptors stem from a donor between 10 and 29 years old with latent tuberculosis or without tuberculosis infection.

This clone was counted a single time. The V and J genes are TRBV6-1 and TRBJ2-1, with 8 bases fitting TRBD1. Germline values: CDR1 MNHNS, CDR2 SASEGT. There are 16 residues in the CDR3. V was clipped by 4 bases and J by 2 bases; unmatched bases: 7. The CDR3 DNA reads TGTGCCAGCAGTGTCCTCGACAGGGGACCCTACAATGAGCAGTTCTTC. It encodes CASSVLDRGPYNEQFF.

This chain uses TRBV11-2 with TRBJ2-1; TRBD1 aligns across 7 bases. The germline V gene encodes CDR1 SGHAT and CDR2 FQNNGV. The CDR3 runs 13 residues. The J segment lost 7 bases and the V segment lost 4 bases, leaving 4 bases of the junction unmatched. CDR3 in amino acids: CASSSSQGNEQFF. DNA of the CDR3: TGTGCCAGCAGCTCATCACAGGGGAATGAGCAGTTCTTC.

This clone has only one observation. This rearrangement joins TRBV28 to TRBJ2-7; possibly TRBD2 for D (6 bases). V lost 3 bases to trimming and J lost 3 bases, with 12 bases between them. The CDR3 extends over 14 amino acids. The germline V gene encodes CDR1 MDHEN and CDR2 SYDVKM. The CDR3 sequence: CASSLGGDDYEQYF. The CDR3 nucleotides are TGTGCCAGCAGTTTGGGAGGAGACGACTACGAGCAGTACTTC.

This chain connects TRBV5-1 to TRBJ2-3, with TRBD1 matching over 11 bases. The V segment lost 2 bases and the J segment 6 bases; nucleotides outside the gene matches: 8. Germline CDR1 and CDR2: SGHRS and YFSETQ. CDR3 length: 16 amino acids. The CDR3 nucleotides are TGCGCCAGCAGCTTACACGGACAGGGGGCGCCTGATACGCAGTATTTT. Protein sequence: CASSLHGQGAPDTQYF.

The chain carries TRBV11-2 and TRBJ2-5; D possibly corresponds to TRBD2 (5 bases). V lost 6 bases and J lost 3, with 17 bases in between. Per germline, CDR1 SGHAT and CDR2 FQNNGV. The CDR3 has 15 residues. CDR3: CASSKSSSGEETQYF. The CDR3 DNA is TGTGCCAGCAGTAAGTCTAGCAGCGGTGAAGAGACCCAGTACTTC. The full variable domain, with the rest looked up from reference TRBV11-2 and TRBJ2-5, is EAGVAQSPRYKIIEKRQSVAFWCNPISGHATLYWYQQILGQGPKLLIQFQNNGVVDDSQLPKDRFSAERLKGVDSTLKIQPAKLEDSAVYLCASSKSSSGEETQYFGPGTRLLVL.

The gene calls are TRBV2 and TRBJ2-7; TRBD1 aligns across 7 bases. The ends lost 4 bases at V and 3 bases at J; junction bases unmatched: 0. Germline CDR1 is SNHLY and CDR2 is FYNNEI. There are 12 residues in the CDR3. CDR3 nucleotides: TGTGCCAGCAGTGGACAGGGCTACGAGCAGTACTTC. Protein product: CASSGQGYEQYF.

V usage is TRBV28 and J usage is TRBJ2-1, with 8 bases identical to TRBD2. The CDR3 contains 15 residues. The trim removed 3 bases at V and 4 bases at J, leaving 5 bases unmatched. Germline lookup yields CDR1 MDHEN and CDR2 SYDVKM. The CDR3 nucleotides read TGTGCCAGCAGTTTTGCGGGACTAGAGTACAATGAGCAGTTCTTC. It encodes CASSFAGLEYNEQFF.

The rearrangement joins TRBV13 to TRBJ2-3; 7 positions agree with TRBD2. Germline V gene sequence: CDR1 PRHDT, CDR2 FYEKMQ (reference sequence). Trimming took 2 bases from V and 1 from J; bases not matched to a gene: 0. The CDR3 is 14 residues long. The CDR3 is CASSLSGGTDTQYF. The DNA of the CDR3 is TGTGCCAGCAGCTTAAGCGGGGGCACAGATACGCAGTATTTT.